Following are 15 T cell receptor beta chains from one sample sequenced in a study of T cells in Graves' hyperthyroidism and ophthalmopathy. TCR beta CDR3 regions were amplified from RNA transcripts. The HTBI set primed first-round TCR CDR3 RT-PCR. Each CDR3 protein is one row after TCRdb ran MiXCR on the multiplex PCR reads. The table lists 150,000 to 200,000 distinct CDR3 sequences, around 15% of them singletons, with roughly 32% in the top ten. The source material was blood. The receptors stem from a woman aged 50 to 65 with Graves' hyperthyroidism.

This clonotype was picked up many times. The rearrangement joins TRBV11-2 to TRBJ2-1; unclear D gene. CDR3 length equals 12 residues. Trimming shortened V by 1 base and J by 10 bases, and 8 bases separated the two germline ends. The germline V gene has CDR1 SGHAT and CDR2 FQNNGV. The CDR3 spells CASSLGPREQFF. DNA for the CDR3: TGTGCCAGCAGCTTAGGCCCTCGCGAGCAGTTCTTC.

This clonotype was detected ten times or more. V usage is TRBV6-1 and J usage is TRBJ1-1, with TRBD1 identical over 7 bases. This CDR3 region has 16 residues. Per germline, CDR1 MNHNS and CDR2 SASEGT. J lost 1 base, V lost 6 bases, and 11 bases had no gene match. In DNA form, the CDR3 reads TGTGCCAGCAGCCCCCCAAGACAGGGCCCGAACACTGAAGCTTTCTTT. Its translation: CASSPPRQGPNTEAFF.

This clonotype showed up just a few times. The V and J genes are TRBV3-1 and TRBJ1-2; D is ambiguous. V gave up 1 base and J gave up 2 bases, with 14 bases separating them. This CDR3 has 16 amino acids. Germline CDR1 is LGHDT and CDR2 is YNNKEL (reference sequence). The CDR3 loop reads CASSQGYAAGNYGYTF. CDR3 bases: TGTGCCAGCAGCCAAGGATACGCGGCGGGGAACTATGGCTACACCTTC.

About this clonotype itself: A much larger clone lies a single base off, so this may be a read error. This chain uses TRBV6-4 with TRBJ2-7; D uncertain. The CDR3 totals 11 residues. CDR1 and CDR2 (germline): MRHNA, SNTAGT. Written as DNA, the CDR3 is TGTGCCAGCGGTGAGGAAAACGAGCAGTACTTC. It translates to CASGEENEQYF.

This clonotype appeared many times. J is TRBJ1-1 and V is TRBV7-8, with 7 positions matching TRBD1. Germline assignment: CDR1 SGHVS and CDR2 FQNEAQ. The CDR3 is made up of 12 amino acids. The V segment lost 5 bases and the J segment 6 bases; nucleotides outside the gene matches: 3. In DNA, the CDR3 is TGTGCCAGCAGCCCTGGACAGGCTGAAGCTTTCTTT. This sequence encodes CASSPGQAEAFF.

This clonotype was seen many times. This chain joins TRBV3-1 and TRBJ1-1; D not resolved. Germline V gene sequence: CDR1 LGHDT, CDR2 YNNKEL (reference sequence). CDR3 size: 14 residues. Deletions cut 1 base from V and 2 bases from J, with 8 bases between. The CDR3 region is CASSQARANTEAFF. The CDR3 nucleotides read TGTGCCAGCAGCCAAGCGAGGGCAAACACTGAAGCTTTCTTT.

This clonotype has ten or more counts. The rearrangement joins TRBV28 to TRBJ1-1, with no clear D. Germline CDR1 is MDHEN and CDR2 is SYDVKM. Trimming removed 8 bases from V and 0 bases from J, with 10 bases in between. The CDR3 is 13 residues long. CDR3 in DNA: TGTGCCAGCGTCCGGAGCGTGAACACTGAAGCTTTCTTT. It specifies CASVRSVNTEAFF.

The chain links TRBV11-2 to TRBJ2-3; no definite D call. Germline V gene lookup returns CDR1 SGHAT and CDR2 FQNNGV. Trimming shortened V by 4 bases and J by 6 bases, and 8 bases separated the two germline ends. The CDR3 spans 12 residues. The CDR3 region has the DNA TGTGCCAGCAGCTCCCTGGGTGATACGCAGTATTTT. It encodes CASSSLGDTQYF.

This clonotype was counted ten times or more. The DNA for the CDR3 is TGTGCCAGCAGCCATGTCGGAGGGGGGCCCTACAATGAGCAGTTCTTC. Encoded protein: CASSHVGGGPYNEQFF. The chain is built from TRBV3-1 and TRBJ2-1; D may be TRBD1 or TRBD2 (6 bases each). Trimming took off 3 bases at V and 2 bases at J, with 14 bases between the two ends. The CDR3 consists of 16 residues. Germline loops: CDR1 LGHDT, CDR2 YNNKEL (reference sequence).

In this sample, this clonotype turned up a few times. The gene calls are TRBV5-1 and TRBJ1-1, with D possibly TRBD1 on 6 matching bases. The germline V gene has CDR1 SGHRS and CDR2 YFSETQ. This CDR3 has 13 residues. The V and J ends lost 4 bases and 7 bases respectively, with 14 bases between them. CDR3 sequence: CASSPRGGLEAFF. CDR3 bases: TGCGCCAGCAGCCCCCGGGGGGGGCTTGAAGCTTTCTTT.

In this sample, this clonotype turned up a few times. V gene TRBV20-1 combines with J gene TRBJ2-7; 8 bases fit TRBD2. Germline V gives CDR1 DFQATT, CDR2 SNEGSKA (reference sequence). This CDR3 has 13 residues. V was clipped by 3 bases and J by 5 bases; unmatched bases: 6. The CDR3 DNA reads as TGCAGTGCTAGGGACGGGGGGGGGAACGAGCAGTACTTC. Protein: CSARDGGGNEQYF.

The chain recombines TRBV28 with TRBJ2-4; the D is unclear. Trimming took 7 bases from V and 5 from J, leaving 15 bases between them. Looked up from germline, CDR1 is MDHEN and CDR2 is SYDVKM. The CDR3 runs 14 residues. The CDR3, as DNA: TGTGCCAGCAATCAGCCTCCGGAACAAAACATTCAGTACTTC. Its translation: CASNQPPEQNIQYF.

The sample holds a few counts of this clonotype. The V call is TRBV28, the J call TRBJ1-2; D not resolved. The length of the CDR3 is 16 residues. Germline loops: CDR1 MDHEN, CDR2 SYDVKM. Trimming removed 6 bases at V and 3 bases at J, with 20 bases between. CDR3 protein: CASSGDTPRRHYGYTF. CDR3 bases: TGTGCCAGCAGCGGAGACACACCCCGGCGGCACTATGGCTACACCTTC.

This clonotype came up many times. This chain connects TRBV19 to TRBJ1-2, with no clear D. V was trimmed by 1 base and J by 8 bases, leaving 8 bases between them. This CDR3 has 12 residues. Looked up from germline, CDR1 is LNHDA and CDR2 is SQIVND (reference sequence). The CDR3 sequence is CASSIGFGGYTF. CDR3 coding DNA: TGTGCCAGTAGTATAGGTTTTGGAGGCTACACCTTC.

The J gene is TRBJ1-2, the V gene TRBV6-2 or TRBV6-3, with D uncertain. Germline CDR1 and CDR2: MNHEY and SVGEGT. V was clipped by 2 bases and J by 8 bases, with 12 bases between them. The CDR3 sequence is 13 residues long. The CDR3 DNA reads as TGTGCCAGCAGTTACGAGGGAACCGACGGCTACACCTTC. Translating it yields CASSYEGTDGYTF.